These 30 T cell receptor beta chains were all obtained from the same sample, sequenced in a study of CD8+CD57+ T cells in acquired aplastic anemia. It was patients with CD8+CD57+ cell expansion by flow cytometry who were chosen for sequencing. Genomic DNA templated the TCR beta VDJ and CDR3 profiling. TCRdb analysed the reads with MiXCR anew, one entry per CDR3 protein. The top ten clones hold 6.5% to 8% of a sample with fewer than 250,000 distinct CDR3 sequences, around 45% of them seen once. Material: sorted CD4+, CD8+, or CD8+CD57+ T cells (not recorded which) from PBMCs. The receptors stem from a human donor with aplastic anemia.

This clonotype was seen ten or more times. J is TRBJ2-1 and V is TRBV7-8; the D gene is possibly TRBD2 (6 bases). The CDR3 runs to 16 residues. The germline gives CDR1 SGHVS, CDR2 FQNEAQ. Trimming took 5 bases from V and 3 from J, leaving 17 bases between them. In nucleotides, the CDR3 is TGTGCCAGCAGCACCCTAGCGCTGGGAAACTACAATGAGCAGTTCTTC. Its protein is CASSTLALGNYNEQFF.

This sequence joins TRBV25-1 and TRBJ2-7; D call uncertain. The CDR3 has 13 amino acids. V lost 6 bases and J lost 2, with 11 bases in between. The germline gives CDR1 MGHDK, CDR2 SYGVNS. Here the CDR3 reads CASRGFGPYEQYF. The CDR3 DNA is TGTGCCAGCAGGGGCTTTGGGCCCTACGAGCAGTACTTC.

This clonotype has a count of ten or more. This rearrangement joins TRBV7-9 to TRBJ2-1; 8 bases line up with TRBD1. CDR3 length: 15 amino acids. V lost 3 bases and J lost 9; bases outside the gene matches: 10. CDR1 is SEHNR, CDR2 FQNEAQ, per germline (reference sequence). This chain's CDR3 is CASSFRTGQLGEQFF. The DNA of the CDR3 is TGTGCCAGCAGCTTTCGGACAGGGCAGTTGGGTGAGCAGTTCTTC.

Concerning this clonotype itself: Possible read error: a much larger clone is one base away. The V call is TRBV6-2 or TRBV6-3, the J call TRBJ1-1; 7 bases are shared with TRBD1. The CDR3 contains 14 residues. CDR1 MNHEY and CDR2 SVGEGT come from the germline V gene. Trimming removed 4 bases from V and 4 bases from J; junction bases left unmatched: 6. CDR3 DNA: TGTGCCAGCAGTTTCTTTGCAGGGGGCACTGAAGCTTTCTTT. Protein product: CASSFFAGGTEAFF.

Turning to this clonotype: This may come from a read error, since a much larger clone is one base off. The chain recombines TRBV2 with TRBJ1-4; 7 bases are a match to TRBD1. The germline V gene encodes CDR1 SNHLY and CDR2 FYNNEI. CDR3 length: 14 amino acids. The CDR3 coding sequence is TGTGCCAGCAGTTACTTCAGGGGGGATGAAAGACTGTTTTTT. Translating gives CASSYFRGDERLFF.

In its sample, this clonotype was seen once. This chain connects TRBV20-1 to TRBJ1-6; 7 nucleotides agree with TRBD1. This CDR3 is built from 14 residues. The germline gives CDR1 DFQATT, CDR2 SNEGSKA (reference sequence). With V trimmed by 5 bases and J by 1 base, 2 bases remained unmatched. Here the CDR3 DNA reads TGCAGTGCTCCGGGACAGTCCTATAATTCACCCCTCCACTTT. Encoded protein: CSAPGQSYNSPLHF.

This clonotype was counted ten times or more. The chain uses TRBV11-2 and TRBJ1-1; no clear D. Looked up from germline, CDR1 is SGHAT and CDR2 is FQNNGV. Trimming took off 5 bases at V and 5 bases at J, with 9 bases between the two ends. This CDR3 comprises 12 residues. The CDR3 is CASSPSWTEAFF. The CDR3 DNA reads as TGTGCCAGCAGCCCCTCTTGGACTGAAGCTTTCTTT.

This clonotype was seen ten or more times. The CDR3 sequence: CSVDGQGALEQYF. The CDR3 DNA sequence: TGCAGCGTGGACGGACAGGGGGCGCTCGAGCAGTACTTC. V is TRBV29-1 and J is TRBJ2-7, with 11 bases aligning to TRBD1. This CDR3 spans 13 amino acids. Trimming at V came to 6 bases and at J to 6 bases, leaving 7 bases not matched to a gene. CDR1 is SQVTM and CDR2 is ANQGSEA in the germline V gene.

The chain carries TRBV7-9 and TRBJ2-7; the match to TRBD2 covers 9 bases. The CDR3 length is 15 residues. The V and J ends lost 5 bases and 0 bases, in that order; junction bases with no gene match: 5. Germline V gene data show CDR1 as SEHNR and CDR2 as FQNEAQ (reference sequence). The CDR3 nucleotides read TGTGCCAGCAGCCTAGTAGCGGGGGACTCCTACGAGCAGTACTTC. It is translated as CASSLVAGDSYEQYF.

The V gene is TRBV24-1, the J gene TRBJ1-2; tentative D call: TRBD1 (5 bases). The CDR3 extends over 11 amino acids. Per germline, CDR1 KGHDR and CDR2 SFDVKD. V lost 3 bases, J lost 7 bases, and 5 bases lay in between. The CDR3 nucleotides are TGTGCCACCAGTGATGGGGGTGGCTACACCTTC. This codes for CATSDGGGYTF.

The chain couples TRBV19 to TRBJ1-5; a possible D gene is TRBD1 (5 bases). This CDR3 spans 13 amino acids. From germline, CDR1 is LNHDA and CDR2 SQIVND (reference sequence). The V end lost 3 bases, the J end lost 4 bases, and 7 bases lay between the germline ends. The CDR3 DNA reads TGTGCCAGTAGTATGGGGGAGAATCAGCCCCAGCATTTT. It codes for CASSMGENQPQHF.

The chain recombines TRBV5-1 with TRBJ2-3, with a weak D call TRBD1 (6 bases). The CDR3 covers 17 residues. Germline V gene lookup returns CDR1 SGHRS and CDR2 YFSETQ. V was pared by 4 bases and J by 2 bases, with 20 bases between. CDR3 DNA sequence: TGCGCCAGCAGCAAAGGAGGTACTGGACAGATCACAGATACGCAGTATTTT. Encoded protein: CASSKGGTGQITDTQYF.

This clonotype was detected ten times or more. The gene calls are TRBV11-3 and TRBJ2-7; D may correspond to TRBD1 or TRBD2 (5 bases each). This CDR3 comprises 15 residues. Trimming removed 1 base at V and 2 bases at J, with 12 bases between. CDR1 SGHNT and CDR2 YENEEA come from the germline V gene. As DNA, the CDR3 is TGTGCCAGCAGCTTAGGAGAGGGGCTCACCTACGAGCAGTACTTC. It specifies CASSLGEGLTYEQYF. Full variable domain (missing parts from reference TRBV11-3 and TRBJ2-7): EAGVVQSPRYKIIEKKQPVAFWCNPISGHNTLYWYLQNLGQGPELLIRYENEEAVDDSQLPKDRFSAERLKGVDSTLKIQPAELGDSAVYLCASSLGEGLTYEQYFGPGTRLTVT.

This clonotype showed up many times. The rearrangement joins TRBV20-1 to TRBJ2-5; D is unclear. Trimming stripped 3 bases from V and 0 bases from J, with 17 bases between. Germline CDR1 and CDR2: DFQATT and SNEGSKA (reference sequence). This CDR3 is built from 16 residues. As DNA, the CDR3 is TGCAGTGCTAGGTCCGACTTTGGTGACGACCAAGAGACCCAGTACTTC. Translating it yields CSARSDFGDDQETQYF.

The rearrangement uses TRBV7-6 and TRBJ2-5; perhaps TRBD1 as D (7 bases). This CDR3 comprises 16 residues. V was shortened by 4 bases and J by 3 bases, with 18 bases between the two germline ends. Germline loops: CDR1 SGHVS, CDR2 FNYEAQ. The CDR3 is CASSSPGGTKKETQYF. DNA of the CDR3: TGTGCCAGCAGCTCCCCAGGGGGGACAAAAAAAGAGACCCAGTACTTC.

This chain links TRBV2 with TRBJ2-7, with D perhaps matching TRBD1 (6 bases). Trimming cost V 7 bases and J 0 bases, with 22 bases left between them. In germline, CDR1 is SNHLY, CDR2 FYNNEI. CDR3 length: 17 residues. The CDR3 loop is CASTGAETDRYSYEQYF. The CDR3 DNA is TGTGCCAGCACCGGGGCAGAGACGGACAGATACTCCTACGAGCAGTACTTC.

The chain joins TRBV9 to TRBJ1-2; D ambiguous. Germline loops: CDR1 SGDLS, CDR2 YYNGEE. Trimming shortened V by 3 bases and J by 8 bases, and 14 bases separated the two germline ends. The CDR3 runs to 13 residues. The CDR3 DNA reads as TGTGCCAGCAGCGCCCGACTAGCGGGGGGCTACACCTTC. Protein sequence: CASSARLAGGYTF.

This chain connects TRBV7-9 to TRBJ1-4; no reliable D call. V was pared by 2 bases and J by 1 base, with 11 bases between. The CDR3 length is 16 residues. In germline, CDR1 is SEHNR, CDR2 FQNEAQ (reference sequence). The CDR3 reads CASSLYGGGTNEKLFF. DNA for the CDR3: TGTGCCAGCAGCTTATATGGAGGTGGAACTAATGAAAAACTGTTTTTT. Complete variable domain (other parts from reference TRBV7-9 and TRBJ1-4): DTGVSQNPRHKITKRGQNVTFRCDPISEHNRLYWYRQTLGQGPEFLTYFQNEAQLEKSRLLSDRFSAERPKGSFSTLEIQRTEQGDSAMYLCASSLYGGGTNEKLFFGSGTQLSVL.

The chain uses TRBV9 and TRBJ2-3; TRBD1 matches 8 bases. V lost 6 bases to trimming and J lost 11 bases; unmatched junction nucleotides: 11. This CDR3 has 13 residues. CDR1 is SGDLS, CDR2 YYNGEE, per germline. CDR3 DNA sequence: TGTGCCAGCATATTGCAGGGGGCCTATGAGCAGTATTTT. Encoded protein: CASILQGAYEQYF.

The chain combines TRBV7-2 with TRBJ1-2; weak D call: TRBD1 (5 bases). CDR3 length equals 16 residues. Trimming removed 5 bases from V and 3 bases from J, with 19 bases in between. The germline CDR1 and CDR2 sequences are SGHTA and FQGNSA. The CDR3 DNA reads TGTGCCAGCAGCCGGATCCTTATAGGGGATGACTATGGCTACACCTTC. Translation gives CASSRILIGDDYGYTF.

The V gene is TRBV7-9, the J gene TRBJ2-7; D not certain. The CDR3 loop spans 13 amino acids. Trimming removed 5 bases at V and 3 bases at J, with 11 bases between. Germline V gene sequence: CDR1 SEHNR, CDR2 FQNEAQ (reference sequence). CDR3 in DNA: TGTGCCAGCAGCCCGGTGGAGAGCTACGAGCAGTACTTC. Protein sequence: CASSPVESYEQYF.

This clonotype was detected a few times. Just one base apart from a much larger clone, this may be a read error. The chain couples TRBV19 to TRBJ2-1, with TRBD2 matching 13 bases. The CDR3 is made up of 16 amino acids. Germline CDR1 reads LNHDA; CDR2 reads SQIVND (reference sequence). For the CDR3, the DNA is TGTGCCAGTAAATACGGACTAGCGGGAGAAGGTGATGAGCAGCTCTTC. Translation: CASKYGLAGEGDEQLF.

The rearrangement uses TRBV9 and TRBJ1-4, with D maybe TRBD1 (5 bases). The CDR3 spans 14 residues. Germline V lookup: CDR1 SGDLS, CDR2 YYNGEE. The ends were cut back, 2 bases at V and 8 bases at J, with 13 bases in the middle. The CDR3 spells CASSVEGTGEKLFF. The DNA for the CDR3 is TGTGCCAGCAGCGTTGAGGGGACGGGCGAAAAACTGTTTTTT.

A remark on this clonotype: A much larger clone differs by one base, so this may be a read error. The CDR3 DNA sequence: TGTGCCAGCAGCATAGGTCGTCAGGGGGTGTTAGGGACAGATACGCAGTATTTT. This codes for CASSIGRQGVLGTDTQYF. V usage is TRBV7-9 and J usage is TRBJ2-3; TRBD1 matches at 7 bases. J was trimmed by 3 bases and V by 5 bases; bases with no gene match: 17. CDR1 and CDR2 from the germline V gene are SEHNR and FQNEAQ (reference sequence). CDR3 size: 18 residues.

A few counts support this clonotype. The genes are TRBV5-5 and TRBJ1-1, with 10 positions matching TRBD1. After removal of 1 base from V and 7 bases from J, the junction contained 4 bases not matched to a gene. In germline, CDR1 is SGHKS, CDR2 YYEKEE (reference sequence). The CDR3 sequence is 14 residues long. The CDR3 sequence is CASSLRQGAGEAFF. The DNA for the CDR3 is TGTGCCAGCAGCTTGAGACAGGGGGCTGGTGAAGCTTTCTTT.

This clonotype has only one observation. The CDR3 DNA reads TGCGCCAGCAGCTTGGATCCAGGGGGGTATCAGCCCCAGCATTTT. Residues: CASSLDPGGYQPQHF. The chain couples TRBV5-1 to TRBJ1-5; 7 nucleotides line up with TRBD1. Germline loops: CDR1 SGHRS, CDR2 YFSETQ. The V gene end was trimmed by 0 bases and the J gene end by 5 bases; junction bases not matched to a gene: 5. CDR3 length equals 15 residues.

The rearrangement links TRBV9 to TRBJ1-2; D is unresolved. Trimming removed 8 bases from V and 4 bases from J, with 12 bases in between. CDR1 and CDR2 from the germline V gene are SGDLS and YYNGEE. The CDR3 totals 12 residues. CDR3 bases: TGTGCCAGTAGGACTCAGTTCTATGGCTACACCTTC. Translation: CASRTQFYGYTF. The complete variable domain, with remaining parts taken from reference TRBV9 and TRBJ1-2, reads DSGVTQTPKHLITATGQRVTLRCSPRSGDLSVYWYQQSLDQGLQFLIQYYNGEERAKGNILERFSAQQFPDLHSELNLSSLELGDSALYFCASRTQFYGYTFGSGTRLTVV.

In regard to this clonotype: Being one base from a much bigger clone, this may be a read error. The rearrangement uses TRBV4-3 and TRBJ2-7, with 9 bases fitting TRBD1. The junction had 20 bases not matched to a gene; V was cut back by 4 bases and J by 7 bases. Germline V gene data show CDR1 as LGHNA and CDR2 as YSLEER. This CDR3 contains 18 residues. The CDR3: CASSRDRASTSIYNEQYF. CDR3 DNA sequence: TGCGCCAGCAGCCGGGACAGGGCAAGCACGTCCATATACAATGAGCAGTACTTC.

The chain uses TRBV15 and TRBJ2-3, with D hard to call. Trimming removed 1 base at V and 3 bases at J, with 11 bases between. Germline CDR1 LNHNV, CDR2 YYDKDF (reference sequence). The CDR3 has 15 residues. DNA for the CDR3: TGTGCCACCAGCAGAGTCGGAAGAGTTACAGATACGCAGTATTTT. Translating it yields CATSRVGRVTDTQYF.

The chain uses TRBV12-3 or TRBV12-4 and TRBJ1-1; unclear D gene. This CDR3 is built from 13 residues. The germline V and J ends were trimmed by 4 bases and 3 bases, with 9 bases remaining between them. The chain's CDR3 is CASSWKADTEAFF. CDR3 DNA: TGTGCCAGCAGTTGGAAGGCGGACACTGAAGCTTTCTTT.